The rows below give T cell receptor beta chains drawn from one sample of a study of long-term antiretroviral therapy in people with HIV. Sequencing used immunoSEQ multiplex PCR; TCRdb keeps in-frame clones, though not all of them. Of 15,000 to 20,000 clones detected, about 86% appear once; the ten largest clones hold about 8%. Sequenced here: unsorted PBMCs, sampled 0.1 years after starting antiretroviral therapy. All receptors come from a man aged 18-30 years with HIV. Each CDR3 is given with its conserved first and last residue.

v_call: TRBV6-1
cdr3_aa: CASSAGQVLNTEAFF

v_call: TRBV27
cdr3_aa: CASRGGPGGLQETQYF

v_call: TRBV2
cdr3_aa: CASSEEVVAKNIQYF

v_call: TRBV4-2
cdr3_aa: CASSAYEQYF

v_call: TRBV11-2
cdr3_aa: CASSASGGAHEQFF

v_call: TRBV7-9
cdr3_aa: CASSSMGGAGNTEAFF

v_call: TRBV4-2
cdr3_aa: CASRGGPDTQYF

v_call: TRBV5-4
cdr3_aa: CASSPDWGAGTQYF

v_call: TRBV2
cdr3_aa: CASTIDPSGGATGELFF

v_call: TRBV4-2
cdr3_aa: CASSGPPGQGSYEQYF

v_call: TRBV7-2
cdr3_aa: CASSFSRDPYGYTF

v_call: TRBV5-1
cdr3_aa: CASSLGTFSYNSPLHF

v_call: TRBV7-9
cdr3_aa: CASSLVGDQPQHF

v_call: TRBV5-1
cdr3_aa: CASSFGTENTEAFF

v_call: TRBV5-1
cdr3_aa: CASSPVTGSDTEAFF

v_call: TRBV9
cdr3_aa: CASSVGVTGELFF

v_call: TRBV7-6
cdr3_aa: CASSEVSNEKLFF

v_call: TRBV7-9
cdr3_aa: CASSPRGGETQYF

v_call: TRBV7-2
cdr3_aa: CASSLGAVEAFF

v_call: TRBV4-3
cdr3_aa: CASSRLTGSSTDTQYF

v_call: TRBV10-3
cdr3_aa: CAIRKLDTQYF

v_call: TRBV7-9
cdr3_aa: CASSSTGLGEQYF

v_call: TRBV5-1
cdr3_aa: CASRPYQANYGYTF

v_call: TRBV9
cdr3_aa: CASSAQGGYTF

v_call: TRBV27
cdr3_aa: CASSRGGGNTIYF

v_call: TRBV4-1
cdr3_aa: CASSQVGTGFNEQYF

v_call: TRBV7-2
cdr3_aa: CASSLDSGYEQYF

v_call: TRBV6-5
cdr3_aa: CASSLQGRTGNTIYF

v_call: TRBV18
cdr3_aa: CASSPMAGMETQYF

v_call: TRBV5-1
cdr3_aa: CASSPTTAHYEQYF

v_call: TRBV7-8
cdr3_aa: CASSLETGELFF

v_call: TRBV10-3
cdr3_aa: CAISDWVAGGQADTQYF

v_call: TRBV7-9
cdr3_aa: CASSPRTDGNEQFF

v_call: TRBV4-2
cdr3_aa: CASSQLGEGYGYTF

v_call: TRBV27
cdr3_aa: CASSTDLQGTWIYGYTF

v_call: TRBV7-9
cdr3_aa: CASSLPFGQGNTGELFF

v_call: TRBV4-1
cdr3_aa: CASSQDDGRWTPQHF

v_call: TRBV28
cdr3_aa: CASRSGALSSTDTQYF

v_call: TRBV18
cdr3_aa: CASSPPGTSSGANVLTF

v_call: TRBV5-4
cdr3_aa: CASRKSGVYNSPLHF